This TCR beta chain was found in a study of cytomegalovirus exposure and HLA in healthy donors. The CDR3 is 15 amino acids. The germline gives CDR1 MNHNS, CDR2 SASEGT. The V end was cut by 1 base, the J end by 10 bases, with 14 bases between. The primer mix had 60 Vbeta and 13 Jbeta primers. Sequencing was performed with immunoSEQ multiplex PCR; in TCRdb, only in-frame clones are kept and a portion is missing. The sample records 200,000 to 250,000 clones, approximately 80% being singletons. The sequencing input was PBMCs. The origin of this receptor is a girl aged 2 to 10 in good health and CMV-seronegative. The gene calls are TRBV6-1 and TRBJ1-6; possibly TRBD1 for D (5 bases). The CDR3 loop reads CASSEVGGIGSPLHF. CDR3 coding DNA: TGTGCCAGCAGTGAAGTGGGGGGGATTGGATCACCCCTCCACTTT.